One TCR beta chain is described in this entry. Authors' analysis steps: Nucleated cell counts were estimated from reference gene primer amplification. Clones were read by immunoSEQ multiplex PCR, and TCRdb kept only the in-frame ones, dropping some. V and J calls plus clone size are reproduced from that table; the DNA served to infer D and trimming. The data show tens of thousands of clones, approximately 90% seen once. The entry originates in a study of blood T cell repertoires in COVID-19. The ends lost 3 bases at V and 3 bases at J; junction bases unmatched: 10. Germline CDR1 is SGHRS and CDR2 is YFSETQ. The length of the CDR3 is 16 residues.

The TCR sequence derives from a man in his 70s with acute or convalescent COVID-19. This rearrangement joins TRBV5-1 to TRBJ2-7, with 9 bases lining up with TRBD1. Specimen: peripheral blood. The DNA of the CDR3 is TGCGCCAGCAGCTCCGTTAGGGGGACAGGGTTCTACGAGCAGTACTTC. It translates to CASSSVRGTGFYEQYF.